This T cell receptor (beta chain) comes out of a study of blood T cell repertoires in COVID-19. From germline, CDR1 is LNHDA and CDR2 SQIVND (reference sequence). The CDR3 runs to 11 residues. After removal of 6 bases from V and 8 bases from J, the junction contained 3 bases not matched to a gene. Generated by immunoSEQ multiplex PCR, the TCRdb table keeps only in-frame clones and is missing some. This sample has 200,000 to 250,000 clones; approximately 83% occur once, and the top ten carry about 1.3%. This clonotype was obtained from a woman aged 25 to 45 with COVID-19, enrolled during active disease. The chain links TRBV19 to TRBJ1-2; 7 bases are shared with TRBD1. The sequenced material came from peripheral blood. CDR3 DNA sequence: TGTGCCAGTAGCCAGGGGGTCGGCTACACCTTC. It codes for CASSQGVGYTF.